The T cell receptor (beta chain) described here comes from a study of T cells after yellow fever vaccination. About the study: Low-cell-number fractions were prepared with SMART-Seq v4 Ultra Low Input.

In making TCR cDNA, 5'RACE template switching added a universal primer site and UMIs to it. TCRdb passed the 5' RACE reads through MiXCR, listing each CDR3 protein once. The data contain 250,000 to 350,000 distinct CDR3 sequences, 3.5% to 4.5% of them singletons. The CDR3 is made up of 23 amino acids, end residues included. Germline lookup yields CDR1 MNHNY and CDR2 SVGAGI (reference sequence). Worth noting for this clonotype: Its target is unknown. The DNA is omitted, as the CDR3 cannot be located on it reliably, and the CDR3 follows TCRdb's listing.

The study, taken as a whole, reports: The CD4 compartment and the CD8 compartment contained a small share of clonotypes in common. Among primary-vaccination clones, most reappeared after the booster, at almost 98% for CD4 and under 90% for CD8.

The receptor's source is a man aged 18 to 30 who received the YFV17D yellow fever vaccine. Sequenced material: PBMCs, taken 15 days after the yellow fever booster vaccination. This chain links TRBV6-6 with TRBJ1-5; TRBD1, the D gene given by the table, was not confirmed from the DNA. The CDR3 protein is CASSSSKGFGAQGKRWGNQPQHF.